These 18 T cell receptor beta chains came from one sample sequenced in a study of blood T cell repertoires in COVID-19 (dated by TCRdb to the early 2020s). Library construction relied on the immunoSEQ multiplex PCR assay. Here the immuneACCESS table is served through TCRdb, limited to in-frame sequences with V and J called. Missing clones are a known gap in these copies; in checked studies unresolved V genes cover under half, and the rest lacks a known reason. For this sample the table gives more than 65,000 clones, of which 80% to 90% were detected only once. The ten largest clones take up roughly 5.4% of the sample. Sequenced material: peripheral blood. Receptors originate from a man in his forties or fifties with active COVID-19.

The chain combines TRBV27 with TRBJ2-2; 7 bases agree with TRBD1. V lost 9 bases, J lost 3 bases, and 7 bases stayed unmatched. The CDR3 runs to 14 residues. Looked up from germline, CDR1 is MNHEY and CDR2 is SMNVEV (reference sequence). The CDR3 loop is CASTRDSYTGELFF. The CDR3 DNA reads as TGTGCCAGTACCCGGGACAGTTACACCGGGGAGCTGTTTTTT.

DNA for the CDR3: TGTGCCAGCAGCCCCCTGGGGGGGGACAATCAGCCCCAGCATTTT. This encodes CASSPLGGDNQPQHF. This chain links TRBV27 with TRBJ1-5; maybe TRBD1 (5 bases). V lost 6 bases and J lost 3, with 15 bases in between. In germline, CDR1 is MNHEY, CDR2 SMNVEV (reference sequence). The CDR3 is made up of 15 amino acids.

CDR3 residues: CASSLGLAGGPADTQYF. The CDR3 coding sequence is TGTGCCAGCAGCTTAGGACTAGCGGGGGGGCCTGCAGATACGCAGTATTTT. V usage is TRBV7-9 and J usage is TRBJ2-3; 14 bases line up with TRBD2. Germline values: CDR1 SEHNR, CDR2 FQNEAQ (reference sequence). This CDR3 has 17 residues. The junction had 4 bases not matched to a gene; V was cut back by 1 base and J by 4 bases. Full variable domain (outside the CDR3, taken from reference TRBV7-9 and TRBJ2-3): DTGVSQNPRHKITKRGQNVTFRCDPISEHNRLYWYRQTLGQGPEFLTYFQNEAQLEKSRLLSDRFSAERPKGSFSTLEIQRTEQGDSAMYLCASSLGLAGGPADTQYFGPGTRLTVL.

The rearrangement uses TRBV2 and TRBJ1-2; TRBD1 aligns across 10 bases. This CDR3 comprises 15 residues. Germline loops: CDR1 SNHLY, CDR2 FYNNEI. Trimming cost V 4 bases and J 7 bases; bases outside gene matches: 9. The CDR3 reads CASSVGQGQGFGYTF. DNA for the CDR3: TGTGCCAGCAGTGTCGGCCAGGGACAGGGGTTTGGCTACACCTTC. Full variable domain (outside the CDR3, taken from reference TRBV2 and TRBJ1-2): EPEVTQTPSHQVTQMGQEVILRCVPISNHLYFYWYRQILGQKVEFLVSFYNNEISEKSEIFDDQFSVERPDGSNFTLKIRSTKLEDSAMYFCASSVGQGQGFGYTFGSGTRLTVV.

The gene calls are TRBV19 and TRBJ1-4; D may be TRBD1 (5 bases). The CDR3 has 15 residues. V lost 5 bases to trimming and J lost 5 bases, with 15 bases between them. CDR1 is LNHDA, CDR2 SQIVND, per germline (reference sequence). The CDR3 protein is CASSPEGRRNEKLFF. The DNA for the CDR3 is TGTGCCAGTAGTCCCGAGGGGAGGAGAAATGAAAAACTGTTTTTT.

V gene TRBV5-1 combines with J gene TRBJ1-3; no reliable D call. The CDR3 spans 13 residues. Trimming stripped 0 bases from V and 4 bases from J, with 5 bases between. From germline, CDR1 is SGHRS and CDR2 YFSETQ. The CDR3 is CASSLDTGNTIYF. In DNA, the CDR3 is TGCGCCAGCAGCTTGGATACAGGAAACACCATATATTTT. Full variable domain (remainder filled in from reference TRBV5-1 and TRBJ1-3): KAGVTQTPRYLIKTRGQQVTLSCSPISGHRSVSWYQQTPGQGLQFLFEYFSETQRNKGNFPGRFSGRQFSNSRSEMNVSTLELGDSALYLCASSLDTGNTIYFGEGSWLTVV.

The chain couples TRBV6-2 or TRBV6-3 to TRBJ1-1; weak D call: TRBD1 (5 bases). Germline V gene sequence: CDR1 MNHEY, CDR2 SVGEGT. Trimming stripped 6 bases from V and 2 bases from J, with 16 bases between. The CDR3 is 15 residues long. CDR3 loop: CASSPMGRGNTEAFF. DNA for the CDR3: TGTGCCAGCAGCCCTATGGGGAGGGGTAACACTGAAGCTTTCTTT.

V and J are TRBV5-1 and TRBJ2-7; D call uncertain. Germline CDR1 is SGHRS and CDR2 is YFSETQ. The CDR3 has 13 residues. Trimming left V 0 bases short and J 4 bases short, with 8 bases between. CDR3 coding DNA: TGCGCCAGCAGCTTGGAAGTGACATACGAGCAGTACTTC. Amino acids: CASSLEVTYEQYF.

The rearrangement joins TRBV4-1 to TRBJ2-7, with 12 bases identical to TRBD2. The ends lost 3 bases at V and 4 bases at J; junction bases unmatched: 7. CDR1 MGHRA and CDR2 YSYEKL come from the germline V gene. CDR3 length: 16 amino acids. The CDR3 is CASSQLSGTSGYEQYF. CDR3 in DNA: TGCGCCAGCAGCCAGTTGTCAGGGACTAGCGGGTACGAGCAGTACTTC.

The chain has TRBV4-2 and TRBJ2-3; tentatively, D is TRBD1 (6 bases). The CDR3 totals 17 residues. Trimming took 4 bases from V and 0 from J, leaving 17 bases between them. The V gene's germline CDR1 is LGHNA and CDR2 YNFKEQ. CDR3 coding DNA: TGTGCCAGCAGCCTCCGAGGGGGATCTACTAGCACAGATACGCAGTATTTT. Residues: CASSLRGGSTSTDTQYF.

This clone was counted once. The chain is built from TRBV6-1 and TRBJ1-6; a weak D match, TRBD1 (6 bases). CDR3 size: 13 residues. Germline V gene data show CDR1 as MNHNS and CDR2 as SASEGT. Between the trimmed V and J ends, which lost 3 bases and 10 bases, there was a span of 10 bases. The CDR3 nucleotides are TGTGCCAGCAGTGATGTGGGGGCCTCACCCCTCCACTTT. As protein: CASSDVGASPLHF.

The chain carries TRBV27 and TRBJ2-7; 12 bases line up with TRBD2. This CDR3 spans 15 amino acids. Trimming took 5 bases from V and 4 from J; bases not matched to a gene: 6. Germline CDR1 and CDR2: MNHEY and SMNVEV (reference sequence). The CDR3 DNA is TGTGCCAGCAGTAATCTAGCGGGAGGGCTTTACGAGCAGTACTTC. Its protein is CASSNLAGGLYEQYF.

The CDR3 coding sequence is TGCGCCAGCAGTCAACGAATCAACCGGCGGCCCGGGGACACCGGGGAGCTGTTTTTT. Translation: CASSQRINRRPGDTGELFF. The chain combines TRBV23-1 with TRBJ2-2, with D possibly matching TRBD2 (5 bases). TRBV23-1 is treated as an ORF (open reading frame) with a function not yet certain. Between the trimmed V and J ends, which lost 2 bases and 3 bases, there was a span of 22 bases. The length of the CDR3 is 19 residues.

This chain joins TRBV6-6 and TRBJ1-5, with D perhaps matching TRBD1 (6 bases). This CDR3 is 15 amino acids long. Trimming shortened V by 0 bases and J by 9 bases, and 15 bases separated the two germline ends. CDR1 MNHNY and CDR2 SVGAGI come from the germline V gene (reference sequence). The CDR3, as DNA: TGTGCCAGCAGTTACTCGGAACAGGGAGAATGGCCCCAGCATTTT. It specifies CASSYSEQGEWPQHF.

The CDR3 loop is CASSSLGTSGPFSYEQYF. CDR3 sequence (DNA): TGTGCCAGCAGCTCCCTCGGGACTAGCGGGCCCTTCTCCTACGAGCAGTACTTC. V and J are TRBV7-2 and TRBJ2-7; 12 nucleotides line up with TRBD2. V shed 4 bases, J shed 0 bases, and the junction held 10 bases outside the gene matches. The CDR3 loop spans 18 amino acids. Germline values: CDR1 SGHTA, CDR2 FQGNSA.

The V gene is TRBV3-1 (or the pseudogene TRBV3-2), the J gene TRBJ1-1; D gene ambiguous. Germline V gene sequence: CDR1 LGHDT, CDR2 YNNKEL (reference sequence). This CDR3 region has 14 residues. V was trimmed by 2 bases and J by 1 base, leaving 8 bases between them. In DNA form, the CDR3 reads TGTGCCAGCAGCCAATTTTTGGCGAACACTGAAGCTTTCTTT. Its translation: CASSQFLANTEAFF.

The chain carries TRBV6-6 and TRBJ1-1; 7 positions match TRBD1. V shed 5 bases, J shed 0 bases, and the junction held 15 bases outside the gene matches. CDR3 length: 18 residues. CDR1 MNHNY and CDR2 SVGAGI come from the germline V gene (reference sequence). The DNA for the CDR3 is TGTGCCAGCAGTCTCCCTAGACAGGGAATAAGAATGAACACTGAAGCTTTCTTT. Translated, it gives CASSLPRQGIRMNTEAFF.

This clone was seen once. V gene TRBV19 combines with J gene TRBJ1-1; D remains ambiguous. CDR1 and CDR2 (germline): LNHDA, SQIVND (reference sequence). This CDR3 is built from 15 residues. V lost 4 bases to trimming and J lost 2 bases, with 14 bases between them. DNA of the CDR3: TGTGCCAGTAGTAGGGAGGGCCTAAGAAACACTGAAGCTTTCTTT. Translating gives CASSREGLRNTEAFF.